This TCR beta chain comes out of a study of a mutant IDH1 vaccine in newly diagnosed glioma (dated by TCRdb to about 2021). In terms of the full investigation: Of the approximately 30 treated patients, about 60% were male and about 38% were female, and the mean age was roughly 40 years. Peripheral blood was collected at six visits: V03 (baseline), V05, V07, V10, V12 and V13. Longitudinal TCRB deep sequencing was done for about two dozen treated patients, wherever samples were available for exploratory analyses. Before enrollment, most patients had been given radiochemotherapy with temozolomide as standard therapy, while the rest had received either radiotherapy alone or temozolomide alone. The study at large found these results: According to the authors, sample limitations meant that analyses of patient blood samples could not be reproduced. PBMC samples for TCRB deep sequencing were selected based on availability. Vaccine-induced immune responses across multiple MHC alleles were detected in over 80% of patients. No apparent relationship was observed between pseudoprogression and alterations in the top peripheral T cell clonotypes detected by TCRB sequencing.

Read against the paper, the sample's time point label means: baseline, week 1 (first vaccination visit). The treatment or condition label on this specimen signifies: pre-vaccination baseline after standard-of-care therapy. Newly diagnosed WHO grade 3 or 4 IDH1-mutant astrocytomas showing loss of nuclear ATRX were present in the donors. The samples were drawn from NOA16, a multicentre, single-arm, open-label phase I trial in Germany that tested a mutant IDH1 peptide vaccine in humans for the first time. Blood drawn at visit V03 was used as the baseline sample for immunogenicity testing. The DNeasy Blood and Tissue Kit was used to extract genomic DNA from EDTA blood for TCRB sequencing. The library was obtained by the immunoSEQ multiplex PCR assay. Rearranged TCR beta chain sequences were amplified using the hsTCRB Kit according to the manufacturer's protocol. TCRB libraries were sequenced on an Illumina MiSeq. The authors' analysis ran thus. The proprietary platform of the kit vendor was used for demultiplexing, trimming and gene mapping. Held by TCRdb, this immuneACCESS table contains in-frame sequences only and omits some clones. Under half of the omission traces to an unresolved V gene where checked; the cause of the rest is unknown. The V and J calls and the clone size are those of that table, but D and trimming were determined from the DNA. The sample contains around 87,000 clones, about four fifths of them found a single time. 6% to 9.5% of the sample goes to the ten largest clones.

Concerning this clone: Its antigen is unknown. Per-base quality was not reported, and no clone a single base away is much larger than it.

The germline V gene (reference sequence) sets CDR1 to SEHNR and CDR2 to FQNEAQ. The CDR3 covers 16 residues, taking in both the cysteine and the phenylalanine. Only the CDR3 part of the read is kept: 48 bases, read in frame from the first base. The germline ends are 13 bases apart after V is trimmed by 1 base and J by 1 base. The sequence was obtained from a woman in her forties or fifties with glioma. The sample in question was PBMCs, obtained from a glioma patient treated with radiotherapy, temozolomide or both. The sequence is built from TRBV7-9 and TRBJ1-1, with the D segment identity uncertain. The CDR3 protein sequence reads: CASSLGPFARNTEAFF. The sequenced DNA: TGTGCCAGCAGCTTAGGCCCTTTCGCGAGGAACACTGAAGCTTTCTTT.